One T cell receptor (beta chain) is described in this entry. The antigen is not known. The data were taken from a study of T cell clones after liver transplantation. Overall study: HCV positivity affected three of eight recipients; the rest lacked autoimmune or viral indications. Tolerance: complete withdrawal held at least one year, liver enzymes staying within twice normal. The study, taken as a whole, reports: In most of the 8 subjects, circulating graft-donor-reactive CD4 TCRbeta sequences fell significantly after transplant. The donor-reactive repertoire was only partly measurable in two subjects, lacking donor cells.

Germline CDR1 is MNHEY and CDR2 is SMNVEV (reference sequence). This CDR3 contains 13 residues. V lost 6 bases to trimming and J lost 6 bases, with 14 bases between them. TCRdb's copy holds only in-frame clones and misses some; the assay was immunoSEQ multiplex PCR. Found here are fewer than 85,000 clones, around 78% of them singletons; the top ten hold less than 3.5%. The clonotype originates from a human patient who received a liver transplant. Part of the T cell pool may stem from the graft donor. The sample consisted of CD4+ T cells from blood, taken at the 22-month timepoint. The rearrangement links TRBV27 to TRBJ1-2, with a weak D call TRBD1 (6 bases). DNA of the CDR3: TGTGCCAGCAGGCCCCAGGGGTTGGATGGCTACACCTTC. Amino acids: CASRPQGLDGYTF.